This T cell receptor beta chain derives from a study of T cells in Graves' hyperthyroidism and ophthalmopathy. Germline V CDR1 and CDR2: SEHNR, FQNEAQ (reference sequence). The CDR3 runs 14 residues. The V and J ends lost 0 bases and 6 bases respectively, with 8 bases between them. RNA transcripts gave rise to amplified TCR beta CDR3 regions. RT-PCR in the first round (using the HTBI primer set) targeted the TCR CDR3. TCRdb analysed the multiplex PCR reads with MiXCR anew, one entry per CDR3 protein. The sample shows 700,000 to 950,000 distinct CDR3 sequences, around a third of them seen only once. This TCR came from a woman aged 40-49 years with Graves' hyperthyroidism. Sequenced input: blood. The V gene is TRBV7-9, the J gene TRBJ1-4; the D gene is possibly TRBD1 (5 bases). CDR3 in amino acids: CASSLATGYEKLFF. CDR3 coding DNA: TGTGCCAGCAGCTTAGCCACAGGATATGAAAAACTGTTTTTT.